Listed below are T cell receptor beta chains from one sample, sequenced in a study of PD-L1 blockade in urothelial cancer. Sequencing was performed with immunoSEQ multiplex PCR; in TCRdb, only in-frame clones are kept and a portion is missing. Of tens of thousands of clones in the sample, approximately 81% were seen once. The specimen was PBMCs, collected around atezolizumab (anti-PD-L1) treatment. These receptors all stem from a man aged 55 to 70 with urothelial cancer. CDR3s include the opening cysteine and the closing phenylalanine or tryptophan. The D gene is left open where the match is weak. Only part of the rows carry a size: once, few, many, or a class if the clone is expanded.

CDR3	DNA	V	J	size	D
CASRPTRSGETQYF	TGTGCCAGCAGGCCCACTAGATCCGGAGAGACCCAGTACTTC	TRBV2	TRBJ2-5	.	.
CASSLTWDYQNTDTQYF	TGTGCCAGCAGCTTGACCTGGGACTACCAAAACACAGATACGCAGTATTTT	TRBV11-2	TRBJ2-3	.	TRBD2
CAWSEDGPYEQYF	TGTGCCTGGAGTGAGGATGGGCCCTACGAGCAGTACTTC	TRBV30	TRBJ2-7	.	.
CTSPGLAGGYEQYF	TGCACCAGCCCGGGACTAGCGGGGGGCTACGAGCAGTACTTC	TRBV1	TRBJ2-7	.	.
CAGEGQGAYEQYF	TGTGCCGGAGAAGGACAGGGGGCCTACGAGCAGTACTTC	TRBV30	TRBJ2-7	once	TRBD1
CASRRLPGQEGLWNYGYTF	TGTGCCAGCAGACGTCTTCCGGGACAGGAGGGTCTTTGGAACTATGGCTACACCTTC	TRBV9	TRBJ1-2	.	TRBD1
CASSLYREKDGYTF	TGCGCCAGCAGCTTATACAGGGAAAAAGATGGCTACACCTTC	TRBV5-1	TRBJ1-2	.	.
CASSEPAAGYNEQFF	TGCGCCAGCAGTGAGCCCGCGGCGGGTTACAATGAGCAGTTCTTC	TRBV10-2	TRBJ2-1	.	.
CASSLTGEVDTQYF	TGTGCCAGCAGCTTAACGGGAGAGGTAGATACGCAGTATTTT	TRBV7-3	TRBJ2-3	.	.
CAISGSGTGAREAFF	TGTGCCATCAGTGGATCCGGGACAGGGGCCCGTGAAGCTTTCTTT	TRBV10-3	TRBJ1-1	few	TRBD1
CASSSTGTSGAFF	TGTGCCAGCAGCAGCACAGGGACCTCGGGAGCTTTCTTT	TRBV7-2	TRBJ1-1	.	.
CASILDRGREKLFF	TGTGCCAGCATCCTGGACAGGGGACGTGAAAAACTGTTTTTT	TRBV6-1	TRBJ1-4	.	TRBD1
CASLPGTNRYEQYF	TGTGCCAGCTTACCCGGGACTAACCGTTACGAGCAGTACTTC	TRBV2	TRBJ2-7	.	TRBD2
CASSPGQGAVKLFF	TGTGCCAGCAGCCCGGGACAGGGGGCAGTGAAACTGTTTTTT	TRBV28	TRBJ1-4	.	TRBD1
CASSLAGGYPASSTDTQYF	TGTGCCAGCAGTTTAGCGGGAGGTTATCCCGCTTCTAGCACAGATACGCAGTATTTT	TRBV27	TRBJ2-3	.	TRBD2
CASGGQIQPQHF	TGTGCCAGCGGGGGACAGATTCAGCCCCAGCATTTT	TRBV2	TRBJ1-5	.	TRBD1
CASSERGLLIRRYEQYF	TGCGCCAGCAGTGAGCGGGGGTTATTGATCAGACGCTACGAGCAGTACTTC	TRBV10-2	TRBJ2-7	.	.
CAWRIQGAGNQPQHF	TGTGCCTGGAGGATACAGGGGGCCGGCAATCAGCCCCAGCATTTT	TRBV30	TRBJ1-5	.	TRBD1
CASRFRGGLSEQFF	TGCGCCAGCAGGTTCCGGGGGGGCCTAAGTGAGCAGTTCTTC	TRBV5-1	TRBJ2-1	.	TRBD2
CASKGLAGGYEQFF	TGTGCCAGCAAGGGGCTAGCGGGAGGCTATGAGCAGTTCTTC	TRBV28	TRBJ2-1	.	TRBD2
CASSQGLYGDTGELFF	TGCGCCAGCAGCCAAGGGCTGTATGGTGACACCGGGGAGCTGTTTTTT	TRBV4-3	TRBJ2-2	.	.
CASRPPLDRGNEKLFF	TGTGCCAGCAGGCCCCCCCTGGACAGGGGGAATGAAAAACTGTTTTTT	TRBV2	TRBJ1-4	.	TRBD1
CASYLDRDTEAFF	TGTGCCAGCTACCTTGACAGGGACACTGAAGCTTTCTTT	TRBV2	TRBJ1-1	.	TRBD1
CATAAGTGNLYEQYF	TGTGCCACCGCAGCCGGGACAGGTAATTTATACGAGCAGTACTTC	TRBV19	TRBJ2-7	.	TRBD1
CASSERTGATYEQYF	TGCGCCAGCAGTGAAAGAACAGGGGCGACCTACGAGCAGTACTTC	TRBV10-2	TRBJ2-7	few	TRBD1
CASSVAGGSYEQYF	TGTGCCAGCAGCGTAGCGGGAGGGTCCTACGAGCAGTACTTC	TRBV11-3	TRBJ2-7	.	TRBD2
CSVNNEQFF	TGCAGTGTAAACAATGAGCAGTTCTTC	TRBV20-1	TRBJ2-1	few	.
CASSLNPGLAGAGTQYF	TGTGCCAGCAGCCTTAACCCAGGACTAGCGGGAGCGGGGACCCAGTACTTC	TRBV5-6	TRBJ2-5	.	TRBD2
CATGAGAKRETQYF	TGTGCCACGGGTGCGGGAGCAAAGCGGGAGACCCAGTACTTC	TRBV10-3	TRBJ2-5	many	TRBD2
CASSLDAGGGYTF	TGTGCCAGCAGCTTAGATGCGGGGGGCGGCTACACCTTC	TRBV11-3	TRBJ1-2	.	.
CASSGRGREGLGYNEQFF	TGTGCCAGCAGCGGGCGCGGGCGGGAGGGCCTAGGCTACAATGAGCAGTTCTTC	TRBV27	TRBJ2-1	few	TRBD2
CASSSGQGARDEQFF	TGTGCCAGCAGTTCCGGACAGGGGGCGCGGGATGAGCAGTTCTTC	TRBV9	TRBJ2-1	.	TRBD1
CASSGLRSGGGNTIYF	TGTGCCAGCAGTGGGTTAAGGTCCGGAGGTGGAAACACCATATATTTT	TRBV6-1	TRBJ1-3	.	.
CASRGDRSSYEQYF	TGTGCCAGCAGAGGGGACAGGAGCTCCTACGAGCAGTACTTC	TRBV6-1	TRBJ2-7	.	TRBD1
CASSSLDRTNQPQHF	TGTGCCAGTAGTTCCTTGGACAGGACCAATCAGCCCCAGCATTTT	TRBV19	TRBJ1-5	.	TRBD1
CASSPPTEAGYTF	TGTGCCAGCTCACCACCGACGGAGGCTGGCTACACCTTC	TRBV18	TRBJ1-2	.	.
CASSYSPGVDEQYF	TGTGCCAGCAGTTACTCGCCGGGGGTGGACGAGCAGTACTTC	TRBV6-5	TRBJ2-7	.	.
CASSYGWTGSYEQYF	TGTGCCAGCAGCTATGGATGGACAGGATCCTACGAGCAGTACTTC	TRBV11-2	TRBJ2-7	.	TRBD1
CASSLALGQISNQPQHF	TGTGCCAGCAGCTTAGCGCTAGGTCAGATAAGCAATCAGCCCCAGCATTTT	TRBV7-9	TRBJ1-5	.	.
CASSQVGGPNSGNTIYF	TGCGCCAGCAGCCAAGTGGGGGGACCTAACTCTGGAAACACCATATATTTT	TRBV4-1	TRBJ1-3	.	.
CASSNSGGPPYEQYF	TGTGCCAGCAGTAATAGCGGGGGTCCTCCCTACGAGCAGTACTTC	TRBV6-1	TRBJ2-7	.	TRBD2
CTSSQGRGGRFEQFF	TGCACCAGCAGCCAAGGTCGGGGGGGCAGGTTTGAGCAGTTCTTC	TRBV1	TRBJ2-1	.	.
CAISGGDSRNQPQHF	TGTGCCATCAGTGGAGGGGACAGCCGCAATCAGCCCCAGCATTTT	TRBV10-3	TRBJ1-5	.	TRBD1
CASSLTGTEAFF	TGTGCCAGCAGTTTGACAGGCACTGAAGCTTTCTTT	TRBV6-6	TRBJ1-1	.	.
CASSPRQGNEQFF	TGTGCCAGCAGCCCACGACAGGGGAATGAGCAGTTCTTC	TRBV9	TRBJ2-1	.	TRBD1
CASSADRGRNYGYTF	TGTGCCAGCAGTGCGGACAGGGGGCGCAACTATGGCTACACCTTC	TRBV2	TRBJ1-2	.	TRBD1
CASRGTSSYIQYF	TGTGCCAGCCGGGGGACTAGTAGCTACATTCAGTACTTC	TRBV11-1	TRBJ2-4	.	TRBD2
CASKPGSGGYNEQFF	TGTGCCAGCAAACCTGGAAGCGGGGGCTACAATGAGCAGTTCTTC	TRBV2	TRBJ2-1	once	TRBD2